This TCR beta chain stems from a study of post-analysis software for immune sequencing data. About the research overall: Multiple sclerosis in the patients followed relapsing-remitting, secondary progressive and progressive-relapsing courses.

The authors incorporated unique molecular identifiers into the TCR beta cDNA libraries. TCRdb re-analysed the PCR reads in MiXCR, keeping a single row per CDR3 protein. The sample includes under 900,000 distinct CDR3 sequences, roughly 50% seen only once; the top ten take about 4.5%. CDR1 and CDR2 (germline): DFQATT, SNEGSKA (reference sequence). With 3 bases removed from V and 0 bases from J, the gap between germline ends came to 12 bases. The CDR3 is 14 residues long. A note on this clonotype: What it recognizes is unknown.

Points from the study as a whole: Patients carried five TRBV segments more frequently than controls did, and TRBV5-6, TRBV5-1 and TRBV20-1 were among them. Normalized Chao1 diversity in multiple sclerosis patients fell significantly below that of controls.

This sequence was found in a girl between 10 and 17 years old with multiple sclerosis. This rearrangement joins TRBV20-1 to TRBJ2-7; D gene ambiguous. The sequencing input was blood. The CDR3 spells CSASLLADSYEQYF. CDR3 coding DNA: TGCAGTGCTAGTCTTTTGGCGGACTCCTACGAGCAGTACTTC.